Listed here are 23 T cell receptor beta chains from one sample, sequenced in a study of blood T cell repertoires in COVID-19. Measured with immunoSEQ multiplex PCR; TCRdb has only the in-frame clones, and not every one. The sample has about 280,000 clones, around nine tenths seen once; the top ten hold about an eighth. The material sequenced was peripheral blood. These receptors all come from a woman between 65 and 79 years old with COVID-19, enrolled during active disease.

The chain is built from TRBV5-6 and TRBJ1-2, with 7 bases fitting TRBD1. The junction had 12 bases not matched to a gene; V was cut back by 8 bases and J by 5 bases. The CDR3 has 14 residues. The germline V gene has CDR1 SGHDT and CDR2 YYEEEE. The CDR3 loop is CASKLGDRSYGYTF. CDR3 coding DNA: TGTGCCAGTAAACTTGGGGACAGAAGTTATGGCTACACCTTC.

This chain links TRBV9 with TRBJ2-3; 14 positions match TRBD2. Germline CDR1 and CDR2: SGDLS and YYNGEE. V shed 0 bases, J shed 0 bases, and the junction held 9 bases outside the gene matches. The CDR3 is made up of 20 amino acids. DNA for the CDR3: TGTGCCAGCAGCGTAGGCGGTAGGACTAGCGGGGGGCGGAGCACAGATACGCAGTATTTT. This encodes CASSVGGRTSGGRSTDTQYF.

The CDR3 DNA is TGTGCCAGCAGTAAGGGGGCGAGTGGGCAGCCCCAGCATTTT. The encoded protein is CASSKGASGQPQHF. J is TRBJ1-5 and V is TRBV2; 7 nucleotides agree with TRBD1. Germline V gives CDR1 SNHLY, CDR2 FYNNEI. The trim removed 5 bases at V and 7 bases at J, leaving 8 bases unmatched. CDR3 length: 14 amino acids.

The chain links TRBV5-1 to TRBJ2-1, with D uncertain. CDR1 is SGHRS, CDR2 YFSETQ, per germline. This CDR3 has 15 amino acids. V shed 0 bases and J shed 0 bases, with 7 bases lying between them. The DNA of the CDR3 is TGCGCCAGCAGCTTGGATCAGTCCTCCTACAATGAGCAGTTCTTC. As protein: CASSLDQSSYNEQFF.

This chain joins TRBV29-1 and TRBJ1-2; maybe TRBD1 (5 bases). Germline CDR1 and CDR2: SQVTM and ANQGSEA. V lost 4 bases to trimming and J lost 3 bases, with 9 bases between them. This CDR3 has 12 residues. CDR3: CSVGGGDYGYTF. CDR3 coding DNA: TGCAGCGTTGGGGGAGGGGACTATGGCTACACCTTC.

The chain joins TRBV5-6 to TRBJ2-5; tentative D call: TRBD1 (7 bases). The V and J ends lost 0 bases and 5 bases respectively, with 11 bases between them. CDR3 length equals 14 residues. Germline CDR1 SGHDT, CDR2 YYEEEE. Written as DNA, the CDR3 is TGTGCCAGCAGCTTGGTCTCAGGGGGGGAGACCCAGTACTTC. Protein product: CASSLVSGGETQYF.

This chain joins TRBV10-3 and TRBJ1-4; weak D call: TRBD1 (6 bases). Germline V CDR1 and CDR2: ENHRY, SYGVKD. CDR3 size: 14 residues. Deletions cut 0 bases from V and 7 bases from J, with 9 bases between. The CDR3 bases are TGTGCCATCAGTGAGTCCCAGGGGAGTGAAAAACTGTTTTTT. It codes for CAISESQGSEKLFF.

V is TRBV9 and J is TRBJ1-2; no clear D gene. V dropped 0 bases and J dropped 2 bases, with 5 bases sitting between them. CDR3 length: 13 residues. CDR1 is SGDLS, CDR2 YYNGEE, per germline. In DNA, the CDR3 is TGTGCCAGCAGCGTAGGAGTCAACTATGGCTACACCTTC. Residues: CASSVGVNYGYTF. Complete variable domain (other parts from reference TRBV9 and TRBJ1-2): DSGVTQTPKHLITATGQRVTLRCSPRSGDLSVYWYQQSLDQGLQFLIQYYNGEERAKGNILERFSAQQFPDLHSELNLSSLELGDSALYFCASSVGVNYGYTFGSGTRLTVV.

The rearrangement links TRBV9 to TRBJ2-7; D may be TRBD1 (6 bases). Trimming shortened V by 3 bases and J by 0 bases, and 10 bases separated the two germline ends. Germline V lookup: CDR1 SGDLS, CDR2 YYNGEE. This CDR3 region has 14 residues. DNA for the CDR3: TGTGCCAGCAGCGCGATGGACAGCTCCTACGAGCAGTACTTC. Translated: CASSAMDSSYEQYF.

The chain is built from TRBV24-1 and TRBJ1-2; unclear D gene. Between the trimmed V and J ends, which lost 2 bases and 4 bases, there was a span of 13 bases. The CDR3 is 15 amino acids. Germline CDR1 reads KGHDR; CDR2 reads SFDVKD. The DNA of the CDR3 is TGTGCCACCAGTGATTCCCGGGTAGCCTTCTATGGCTACACCTTC. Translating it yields CATSDSRVAFYGYTF.

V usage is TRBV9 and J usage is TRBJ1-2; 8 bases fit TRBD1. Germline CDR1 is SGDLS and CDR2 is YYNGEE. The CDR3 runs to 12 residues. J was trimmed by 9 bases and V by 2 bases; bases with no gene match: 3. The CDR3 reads CASSVSGGSYTF. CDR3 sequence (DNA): TGTGCCAGCAGCGTTTCAGGGGGCAGCTACACCTTC.

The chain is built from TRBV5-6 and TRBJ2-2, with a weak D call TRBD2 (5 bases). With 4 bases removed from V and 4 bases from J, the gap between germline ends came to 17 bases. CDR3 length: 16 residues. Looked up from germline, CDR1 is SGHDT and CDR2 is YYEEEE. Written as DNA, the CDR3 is TGTGCCAGCAGCCCCCGTCCCGGGATTGGCACCGGGGAGCTGTTTTTT. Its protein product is CASSPRPGIGTGELFF. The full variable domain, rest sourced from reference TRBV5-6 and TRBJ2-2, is DAGVTQSPTHLIKTRGQQVTLRCSPKSGHDTVSWYQQALGQGPQFIFQYYEEEERQRGNFPDRFSGHQFPNYSSELNVNALLLGDSALYLCASSPRPGIGTGELFFGEGSRLTVL.

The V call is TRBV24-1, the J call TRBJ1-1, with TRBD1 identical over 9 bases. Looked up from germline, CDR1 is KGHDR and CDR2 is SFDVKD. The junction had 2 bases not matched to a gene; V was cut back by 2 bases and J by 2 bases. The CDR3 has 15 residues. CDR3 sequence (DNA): TGTGCCACCAGTGATTCTACAGGGGGCAACACTGAAGCTTTCTTT. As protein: CATSDSTGGNTEAFF.

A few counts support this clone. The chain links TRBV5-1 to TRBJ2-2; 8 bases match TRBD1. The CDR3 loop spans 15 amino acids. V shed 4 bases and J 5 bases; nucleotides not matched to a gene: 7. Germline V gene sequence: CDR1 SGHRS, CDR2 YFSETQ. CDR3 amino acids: CASSLDRVQTGELFF. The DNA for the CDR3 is TGCGCCAGCAGCCTGGACAGGGTGCAAACCGGGGAGCTGTTTTTT.

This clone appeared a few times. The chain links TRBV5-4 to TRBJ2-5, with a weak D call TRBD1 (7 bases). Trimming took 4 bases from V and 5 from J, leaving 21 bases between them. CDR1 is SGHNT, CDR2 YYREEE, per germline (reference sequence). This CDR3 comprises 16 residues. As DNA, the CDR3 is TGTGCCAGCAGCCCCGGGGGAACAGGGGTAGGGGAGACCCAGTACTTC. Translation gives CASSPGGTGVGETQYF. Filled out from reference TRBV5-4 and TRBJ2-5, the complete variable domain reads ETGVTQSPTHLIKTRGQQVTLRCSSQSGHNTVSWYQQALGQGPQFIFQYYREEENGRGNFPPRFSGLQFPNYSSELNVNALELDDSALYLCASSPGGTGVGETQYFGPGTRLLVL.

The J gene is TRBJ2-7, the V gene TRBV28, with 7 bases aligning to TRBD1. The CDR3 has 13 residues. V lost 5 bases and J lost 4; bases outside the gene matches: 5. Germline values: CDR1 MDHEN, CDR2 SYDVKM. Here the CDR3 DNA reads TGTGCCAGCAGTCAGGGACAGCGATACGAGCAGTACTTC. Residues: CASSQGQRYEQYF.

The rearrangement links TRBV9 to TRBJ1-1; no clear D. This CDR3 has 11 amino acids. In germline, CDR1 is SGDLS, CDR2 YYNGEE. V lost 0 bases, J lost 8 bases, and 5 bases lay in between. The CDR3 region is CASSVGREAFF. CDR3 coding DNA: TGTGCCAGCAGCGTAGGTAGAGAAGCTTTCTTT.

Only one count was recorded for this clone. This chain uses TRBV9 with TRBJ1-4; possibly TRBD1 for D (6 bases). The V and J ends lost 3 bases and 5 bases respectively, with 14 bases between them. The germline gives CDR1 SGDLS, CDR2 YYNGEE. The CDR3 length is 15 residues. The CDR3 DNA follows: TGTGCCAGCAGCGCCCGCCGGGACACAAATGAAAAACTGTTTTTT. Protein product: CASSARRDTNEKLFF.

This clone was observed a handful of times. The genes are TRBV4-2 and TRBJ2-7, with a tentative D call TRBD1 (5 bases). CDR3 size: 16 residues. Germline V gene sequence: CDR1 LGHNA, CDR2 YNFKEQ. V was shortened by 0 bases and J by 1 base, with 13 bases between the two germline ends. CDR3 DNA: TGTGCCAGCAGCCAAGATCTTGGACAAGAATCCTACGAGCAGTACTTC. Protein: CASSQDLGQESYEQYF.

This chain's CDR3 is CASSPGDSSGNTIYF. The CDR3, as DNA: TGTGCCAGCAGCCCGGGGGACAGCTCTGGAAACACCATATATTTT. The chain links TRBV9 to TRBJ1-3; 7 bases align to TRBD1. The CDR3 covers 15 residues. In germline, CDR1 is SGDLS, CDR2 YYNGEE. With V trimmed by 4 bases and J by 0 bases, 4 bases remained unmatched.

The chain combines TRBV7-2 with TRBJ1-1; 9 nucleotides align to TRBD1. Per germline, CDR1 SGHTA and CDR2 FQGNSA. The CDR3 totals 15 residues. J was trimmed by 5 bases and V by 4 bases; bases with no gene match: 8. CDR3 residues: CASSSPDRGGTEAFF. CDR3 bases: TGTGCCAGCAGCTCACCGGACAGGGGAGGGACTGAAGCTTTCTTT.

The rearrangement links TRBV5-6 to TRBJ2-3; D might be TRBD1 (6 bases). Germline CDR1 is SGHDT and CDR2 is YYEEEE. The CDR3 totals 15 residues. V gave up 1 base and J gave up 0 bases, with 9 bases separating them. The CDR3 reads CASSLWDTSTDTQYF. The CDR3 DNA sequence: TGTGCCAGCAGCTTGTGGGACACTAGCACAGATACGCAGTATTTT.

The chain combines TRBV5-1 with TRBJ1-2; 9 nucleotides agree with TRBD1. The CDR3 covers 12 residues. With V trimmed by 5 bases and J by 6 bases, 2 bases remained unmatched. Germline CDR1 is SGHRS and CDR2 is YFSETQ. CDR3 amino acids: CASSTGGDGYTF. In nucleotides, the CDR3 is TGCGCCAGCAGTACAGGGGGCGATGGCTACACCTTC.